The rows below give T cell receptor beta chains drawn from one sample of a study of graft-versus-host responses after intestinal transplantation. These receptors' antigens are unknown. Generated by immunoSEQ multiplex PCR, the TCRdb table keeps only in-frame clones and is missing some. The data hold about 94,000 clones, with 90% to 95% observed a single time. Specimen: unstimulated CD8+ T cells sorted from spleen or lymph node cells, collected before intestinal transplant. These receptors all come from a human donor who received an intestinal transplant. Both conserved end residues are trimmed from each CDR3. Size is stated for part of the rows, as once, few or many counts, or as a class when the clone is expanded.

V	J	size	CDR3
TRBV9	TRBJ2-3	NA	ASSEDGDGLAGGLGFLDTQY
TRBV6-5	TRBJ2-7	once	ASTQGTGFEQY
TRBV7-6	TRBJ1-1	NA	ASSLASSGSMNTEAF
TRBV7-2	TRBJ1-5	NA	ASSPTGNQPQH
TRBV7-9	TRBJ2-1	NA	ASSLVSRTGYNEQF
TRBV6-5	TRBJ1-1	NA	ASRQGMNTEAF
TRBV4-1	TRBJ1-3	NA	ASLGGRGTSSGNTIY
TRBV29-1	TRBJ2-2	NA	SVDQGDTGELF
TRBV6-6	TRBJ1-1	NA	ASSVVEATEAF
TRBV5-5	TRBJ2-7	once	ASVSGSREQY
TRBV5-6	TRBJ1-1	few	ASSWIQGNTEAF
TRBV6-6	TRBJ1-1	NA	ASSPGGGTEAF
TRBV19	TRBJ2-5	NA	ASSPRLAGAETQY
TRBV6-1	TRBJ1-3	NA	ASSEGLTGGGNTIY
TRBV5-6	TRBJ2-5	NA	ASSLSGGGGETQY
TRBV6-1	TRBJ2-5	NA	AHLGGGQETQY
TRBV9	TRBJ2-7	NA	ASSVGLRGEQY
TRBV27	TRBJ2-1	NA	ASSLVTSGGRGEQF
TRBV27	TRBJ1-2	NA	ASSLGRPVIGILGYT
TRBV6-5	TRBJ2-7	NA	AISTLELEQY
TRBV7-9	TRBJ2-5	once	ASSSLAGMFETQY
TRBV7-9	TRBJ2-1	once	ASSFHGKLVYNEQF
TRBV5-1	TRBJ2-7	few	ASRGRGNEQY
TRBV4-3	TRBJ2-5	once	ASSQDMIAGTETQY
TRBV28	TRBJ2-1	NA	ASSLLGLPRPSSYNEQF
TRBV4-1	TRBJ2-7	NA	ASSQSTGGSYEQY
TRBV4-2	TRBJ2-1	NA	ASSQAPLADKTYNEQF
TRBV2	TRBJ2-2	NA	ASQDRKAANTGELF
TRBV27	TRBJ1-3	NA	ASSPKPGNTIY
TRBV2	TRBJ1-5	NA	ASRMGLLGSNQPQH
TRBV10-3	TRBJ2-3	NA	AISEGPGLAKDTQY
TRBV7-9	TRBJ2-7	NA	ASSRLAGAYEQY
TRBV28	TRBJ1-6	NA	ASSVRLDSYNSPLH
TRBV12-5	TRBJ2-7	NA	ASGLERTGIYEQY
TRBV6-6	TRBJ1-1	NA	ASSKQGIPEAF
TRBV19	TRBJ2-5	NA	ASSLRDYQETQY
TRBV27	TRBJ2-7	NA	ASSLSVTGADEQY
TRBV30	TRBJ2-1	NA	AWGLGGYNEQF
TRBV7-8	TRBJ2-2	NA	ASSLAKVSSGHRIETGELF
TRBV5-1	TRBJ1-2	NA	ASSPRDRDYGYT
TRBV4-2	TRBJ2-1	NA	ASSQETDNEQF
TRBV7-9	TRBJ2-1	NA	ASSLRGSGQGMHNEQF
TRBV7-9	TRBJ2-1	NA	ASSLVGTGANNEQF
TRBV5-1	TRBJ2-1	NA	ASSLGDSPPSWNEQF
TRBV28	TRBJ1-1	NA	ASSLLEAANTEAF
TRBV18	TRBJ2-1	NA	ASSVLRTSGSKNEQF
TRBV28	TRBJ2-3	NA	ASSLYVTGRLAGTDTQY
TRBV7-8	TRBJ2-7	NA	ASSFLGAYEQY
TRBV6-5	TRBJ2-7	NA	ASSYGLFYEQY
TRBV19	TRBJ1-1	once	ASSADGGGDTEAF
TRBV27	TRBJ2-7	NA	ASSPRTVTSYEQY
TRBV4-1	TRBJ2-1	once	ASSLHLDREINNEQF
TRBV27	TRBJ2-3	few	ASSFGLAGSTDTQY
TRBV19	TRBJ1-2	NA	ASSPRTGTNYGYT
TRBV30	TRBJ1-1	few	AWDRTGYGLAGTEAF
TRBV6-5	TRBJ2-1	NA	ASRVAGNNEQF
TRBV5-1	TRBJ2-7	few	ASSLGQNEQY
TRBV4-1	TRBJ2-7	NA	ASSQDPGGEEQY
TRBV28	TRBJ2-7	NA	ATQELAGLTYEQY